Listed here are 15 T cell receptor beta chains from one sample, sequenced in a study of shared clonotypes between healthy human individuals. Clones were sequenced by immunoSEQ multiplex PCR, and TCRdb holds only the in-frame ones, with some missing. The table has 2 million to 2.5 million clones, 93% seen once. Sequencing used naive CD4+ T cells from PBMCs. Stated subset: CD45RA+ positively selected. These receptors came from a man aged 18 to 30 in good health. Some clones in this sample may be carry-over from other donors' samples.

The chain joins TRBV28 to TRBJ1-6; TRBD1 might be the D (5 bases). The CDR3 consists of 17 residues. The germline V and J ends were trimmed by 6 bases and 5 bases, with 20 bases remaining between them. Germline assignment: CDR1 MDHEN and CDR2 SYDVKM. The CDR3 region is CASSRGPGRGNNSPLHF. For the CDR3, the DNA is TGTGCCAGCAGCCGTGGACCAGGAAGGGGTAATAATTCACCCCTCCACTTT.

This chain uses TRBV28 with TRBJ1-6, with D maybe TRBD1 (6 bases). V gave up 6 bases and J gave up 10 bases, with 13 bases separating them. The CDR3 loop spans 13 amino acids. Germline CDR1 MDHEN, CDR2 SYDVKM. The CDR3 protein is CASRPGAGSPLHF. The CDR3 DNA is TGTGCCAGCAGGCCAGGGGCGGGGTCACCCCTCCACTTT. The full variable domain, rest sourced from reference TRBV28 and TRBJ1-6, is DVKVTQSSRYLVKRTGEKVFLECVQDMDHENMFWYRQDPGLGLRLIYFSYDVKMKEKGDIPEGYSVSREKKERFSLILESASTNQTSMYLCASRPGAGSPLHFGNGTRLTVT.

The chain employs TRBV7-2 and TRBJ2-6, with a weak D call TRBD2 (6 bases). V was trimmed by 5 bases and J by 0 bases, leaving 20 bases between them. CDR1 is SGHTA, CDR2 FQGNSA, per germline. This CDR3 contains 19 residues. The CDR3 DNA is TGTGCCAGCAGCCGCTTAGACCCGTGGAGGGGCTCTGGGGCCAACGTCCTGACTTTC. It yields the protein CASSRLDPWRGSGANVLTF. The variable domain in full, with the rest retrieved from reference TRBV7-2 and TRBJ2-6, is GAGVSQSPSNKVTEKGKDVELRCDPISGHTALYWYRQSLGQGLEFLIYFQGNSAPDKSGLPSDRFSAERTGGSVSTLTIQRTQQEDSAVYLCASSRLDPWRGSGANVLTFGAGSRLTVL.

The genes are TRBV7-9 and TRBJ2-1; the match to TRBD2 covers 7 bases. The CDR3 contains 18 residues. With 7 bases clipped from V and 9 bases from J, the junction kept 24 bases outside the gene matches. Germline V CDR1 and CDR2: SEHNR, FQNEAQ (reference sequence). CDR3 nucleotide sequence: TGTGCCAGCAAAATGAGTCAGGGAGGGCCGATGCAGGTCGGTGAGCAGTTCTTC. Its translation: CASKMSQGGPMQVGEQFF.

The rearrangement joins TRBV30 to TRBJ1-4; no definite D call. The germline gives CDR1 GTSNPN, CDR2 SVGIG (reference sequence). This CDR3 comprises 16 residues. V was clipped by 2 bases and J by 0 bases, with 13 bases between them. CDR3 region: CAWSRRARATNEKLFF. Here the CDR3 DNA reads TGTGCCTGGAGTCGGAGAGCCCGCGCAACTAATGAAAAACTGTTTTTT. The whole variable domain, remainder taken from reference TRBV30 and TRBJ1-4, is SQTIHQWPATLVQPVGSPLSLECTVEGTSNPNLYWYRQAAGRGLQLLFYSVGIGQISSEVPQNLSASRPQDRQFILSSKKLLLSDSGFYLCAWSRRARATNEKLFFGSGTQLSVL.

This clone came up once. J is TRBJ1-1 and V is TRBV10-3, with TRBD1 matching 10 bases. Germline assignment: CDR1 ENHRY and CDR2 SYGVKD. The CDR3 spans 12 residues. V dropped 10 bases and J dropped 4; count of bases not matched to a gene: 3. The CDR3 DNA reads TGTGCCACACGGGACAGGGGCACTGAAGCTTTCTTT. It specifies CATRDRGTEAFF.

This clone was counted once. The DNA for the CDR3 is TGTGCCAGCAGCCAGTACGGGACTAGCGATTACGAGCAGTACTTC. Protein sequence: CASSQYGTSDYEQYF. The J gene is TRBJ2-7, the V gene TRBV4-2; 10 nucleotides match TRBD2. In germline, CDR1 is LGHNA, CDR2 YNFKEQ. V gave up 3 bases and J gave up 4 bases; unmatched junction bases: 6. The length of the CDR3 is 15 residues.

This clone was detected only once. The rearrangement joins TRBV9 to TRBJ2-3; D might be TRBD1 (5 bases). V was pared by 0 bases and J by 0 bases, with 11 bases between. Germline V lookup: CDR1 SGDLS, CDR2 YYNGEE. The CDR3 is 16 residues long. The CDR3 nucleotides are TGTGCCAGCAGCGTAGCGGGCAGGGCTAGCACAGATACGCAGTATTTT. Its translation is CASSVAGRASTDTQYF.

This chain joins TRBV2 and TRBJ2-1; the match to TRBD2 covers 8 bases. In germline, CDR1 is SNHLY, CDR2 FYNNEI. V was clipped by 6 bases and J by 8 bases; unmatched bases: 9. The CDR3 spans 14 residues. The CDR3 reads CASSRPTSGYEQFF. In nucleotides, the CDR3 is TGTGCCAGCAGCAGGCCTACTAGCGGCTATGAGCAGTTCTTC. Combining the CDR3 with reference TRBV2 and TRBJ2-1 gives the whole variable domain EPEVTQTPSHQVTQMGQEVILRCVPISNHLYFYWYRQILGQKVEFLVSFYNNEISEKSEIFDDQFSVERPDGSNFTLKIRSTKLEDSAMYFCASSRPTSGYEQFFGPGTRLTVL.

This rearrangement joins TRBV14 to TRBJ1-2; the match to TRBD1 covers 8 bases. This CDR3 has 14 residues. The germline V gene encodes CDR1 SGHDN and CDR2 FVKESK. The V gene end was trimmed by 4 bases and the J gene end by 8 bases; junction bases not matched to a gene: 9. CDR3: CASSPSDRVGGYTF. CDR3 bases: TGTGCCAGCAGCCCTTCGGACAGGGTCGGCGGCTACACCTTC.

The chain combines TRBV5-1 with TRBJ2-1, with 8 bases aligning to TRBD2. Trimming at V came to 4 bases and at J to 8 bases, leaving 11 bases not matched to a gene. The CDR3 length is 15 residues. Germline CDR1 SGHRS, CDR2 YFSETQ. DNA for the CDR3: TGCGCCAGCAGCCAAGGGACTAGAGGGCATGATGAGCAGTTCTTC. Translated, it gives CASSQGTRGHDEQFF.

V usage is TRBV6-6 and J usage is TRBJ1-1; D is unresolved. The V gene lost 7 bases and the J gene lost 0 bases, with 12 bases spanning the gap. The CDR3 sequence is 14 residues long. Germline V gene data show CDR1 as MNHNY and CDR2 as SVGAGI (reference sequence). The CDR3 region has the DNA TGTGCCAGCATCCACGATGGGGTGAACACTGAAGCTTTCTTT. It specifies CASIHDGVNTEAFF.

Remarks on this clone: Other DNA sequences of this sample code for an identical CDR3. V gene TRBV9 combines with J gene TRBJ2-7; unclear D gene. CDR3 length equals 14 residues. The germline CDR1 and CDR2 sequences are SGDLS and YYNGEE. V dropped 0 bases and J dropped 0 bases, with 7 bases sitting between them. CDR3 coding DNA: TGTGCCAGCAGCGTAGACGGCAGCTCCTACGAGCAGTACTTC. Amino acids: CASSVDGSSYEQYF.

This chain connects TRBV5-1 to TRBJ2-1; D unclear. V was pared by 1 base and J by 3 bases, with 14 bases between. The germline CDR1 and CDR2 sequences are SGHRS and YFSETQ. CDR3 size: 16 residues. CDR3 amino acids: CASSLRSLLIYNEQFF. CDR3 coding DNA: TGCGCCAGCAGCTTGAGGAGCCTCCTAATCTACAATGAGCAGTTCTTC.

The rearrangement links TRBV5-1 to TRBJ2-3, with 8 bases matching TRBD1. CDR3 length: 17 amino acids. The germline gives CDR1 SGHRS, CDR2 YFSETQ. V was clipped by 2 bases and J by 4 bases; unmatched bases: 12. The CDR3 is CASSFVQGAGPADTQYF. CDR3 sequence (DNA): TGCGCCAGCAGCTTTGTTCAGGGGGCCGGACCCGCAGATACGCAGTATTTT.